The 6 T cell receptor beta chains presented below share a single source sample, sequenced in a study of blood T cell repertoires in COVID-19. TCRdb's copy holds only in-frame clones and misses some; the assay was immunoSEQ multiplex PCR. Of around 94,000 clones in the sample, roughly 92% were seen once. Material: peripheral blood. The receptor set was obtained from a woman between 50 and 59 years old with COVID-19, enrolled during active disease.

This chain links TRBV19 with TRBJ1-2; TRBD1 matches 7 bases. The CDR3 is made up of 12 amino acids. The germline V gene encodes CDR1 LNHDA and CDR2 SQIVND (reference sequence). V was pared by 5 bases and J by 8 bases, with 5 bases of the junction left unmatched. Here the CDR3 reads CASSPGTVGYTF. CDR3 coding DNA: TGTGCCAGTAGTCCCGGGACAGTCGGCTACACCTTC.

This clone was seen only once. The chain carries TRBV11-2 and TRBJ1-1; 12 nucleotides agree with TRBD1. In germline, CDR1 is SGHAT, CDR2 FQNNGV. Germline trimming cut 5 bases from V and 3 bases from J; bases unmatched to any gene: 13. There are 18 residues in the CDR3. CDR3 sequence reads: CASSRDRGLRIRDTEAFF. CDR3 in DNA: TGTGCCAGCAGCCGGGACAGGGGGCTTCGGATAAGGGACACTGAAGCTTTCTTT.

V gene TRBV5-4 combines with J gene TRBJ2-2, with TRBD1 matching over 7 bases. V trimming: 4 bases; J trimming: 1 base; junction bases outside the gene matches: 7. In germline, CDR1 is SGHNT, CDR2 YYREEE (reference sequence). The CDR3 consists of 16 residues. The CDR3 spells CASSPPDRRNTGELFF. CDR3 nucleotides: TGTGCCAGCAGCCCTCCGGACAGGCGGAACACCGGGGAGCTGTTTTTT.

The count of this clone is one. This chain links TRBV30 with TRBJ2-7; the D gene is possibly TRBD1 (6 bases). V shed 2 bases and J shed 4 bases, with 12 bases lying between them. The CDR3 consists of 13 residues. The V gene's germline CDR1 is GTSNPN and CDR2 SVGIG (reference sequence). The CDR3 here is CAWSTMTGYEQYF. CDR3 sequence (DNA): TGTGCCTGGAGTACTATGACAGGTTACGAGCAGTACTTC.

The chain has TRBV15 and TRBJ2-7, with 8 bases that match TRBD1. The V gene's germline CDR1 is LNHNV and CDR2 YYDKDF (reference sequence). V lost 0 bases to trimming and J lost 1 base; unmatched junction nucleotides: 8. The CDR3 runs 17 residues. The CDR3 bases are TGTGCCACCAGCAGAGATCTCTGGGGGGACAGGTCCTACGAGCAGTACGTC. This gives the protein CATSRDLWGDRSYEQYV.

This chain uses TRBV11-1 with TRBJ1-5; D call uncertain. Germline V CDR1 and CDR2: SGHAT, FQDESV (reference sequence). The V gene lost 3 bases and the J gene lost 4 bases, with 7 bases spanning the gap. This CDR3 contains 13 residues. CDR3: CASSLRGNQPQHF. The CDR3 bases are TGTGCCAGCAGCTTGCGTGGTAATCAGCCCCAGCATTTT.